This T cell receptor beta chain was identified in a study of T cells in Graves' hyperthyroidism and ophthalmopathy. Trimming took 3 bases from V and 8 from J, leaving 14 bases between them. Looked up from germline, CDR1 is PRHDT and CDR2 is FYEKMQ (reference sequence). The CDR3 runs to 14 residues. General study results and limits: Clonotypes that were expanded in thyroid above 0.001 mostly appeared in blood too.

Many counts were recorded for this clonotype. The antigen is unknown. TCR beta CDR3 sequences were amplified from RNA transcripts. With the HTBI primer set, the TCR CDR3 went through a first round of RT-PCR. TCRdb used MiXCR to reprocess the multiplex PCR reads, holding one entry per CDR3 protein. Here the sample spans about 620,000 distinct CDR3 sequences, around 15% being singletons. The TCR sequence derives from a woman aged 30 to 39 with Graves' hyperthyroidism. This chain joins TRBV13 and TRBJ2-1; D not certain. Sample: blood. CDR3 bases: TGTGCCAGCAGCTTTGGAGAGACCCCCCATGAGCAGTTCTTC. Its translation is CASSFGETPHEQFF.